The 24 T cell receptor beta chains in this list originate from one sample, sequenced in a study of blood T cells in healthy people across ages. Using a J-beta primer mix together with a sample-barcoded 5' primer, a second PCR was run for about 7 to 12 cycles. Each CDR3 protein gets one entry after TCRdb re-called the 5' RACE reads with MiXCR. The sample lists approximately 810,000 distinct CDR3 sequences; about 37% were seen once. Specimen: blood. The source is a man between 18 and 29 years old in good health.

This clonotype appeared a few times. The genes are TRBV4-3 and TRBJ2-2; D remains ambiguous. The V gene's germline CDR1 is LGHNA and CDR2 YSLEER. This CDR3 contains 16 residues. V was trimmed by 0 bases and J by 1 base, leaving 9 bases between them. CDR3 sequence: CASSQDSARNTGELFF. CDR3 DNA: TGCGCCAGCAGCCAAGATTCTGCCAGGAACACCGGGGAGCTGTTTTTT.

This clonotype was observed at least ten times. The genes are TRBV10-2 and TRBJ2-5; TRBD2 agrees at 8 bases. The germline V gene encodes CDR1 WSHSY and CDR2 SAAADI. Trimming removed 8 bases from V and 4 bases from J; junction bases left unmatched: 3. The CDR3 spans 12 residues. CDR3 DNA sequence: TGCGCCAGCGGGGGACTAGTAGAGACCCAGTACTTC. Encoded protein: CASGGLVETQYF.

This clonotype was found many times. The chain joins TRBV7-2 to TRBJ2-7; TRBD1 matches at 9 bases. Germline loops: CDR1 SGHTA, CDR2 FQGNSA. The ends lost 4 bases at V and 2 bases at J; junction bases unmatched: 0. This CDR3 has 13 amino acids. Here the CDR3 DNA reads TGTGCCAGCAGCTACAGGGGGCCCTACGAGCAGTACTTC. Translation gives CASSYRGPYEQYF.

The count of this clonotype is one. The V call is TRBV12-3 or TRBV12-4, the J call TRBJ2-7, with TRBD1 matching over 7 bases. This CDR3 is built from 14 residues. With V trimmed by 4 bases and J by 1 base, 4 bases remained unmatched. For the CDR3, the DNA is TGTGCCAGCAGTTCGACAGGGAAATCCTACGAGCAGTACTTC. It is translated as CASSSTGKSYEQYF.

The genes are TRBV9 and TRBJ2-1, with unresolved D. The germline gives CDR1 SGDLS, CDR2 YYNGEE. This CDR3 contains 13 residues. The V end was cut by 2 bases, the J end by 9 bases, with 12 bases between. This CDR3 is CASSVNTHSEQFF. The DNA of the CDR3 is TGTGCCAGCAGCGTTAACACACACAGTGAGCAGTTCTTC.

Regarding this clonotype: With a much larger clone just one base away, this may be a read error. This chain joins TRBV5-1 and TRBJ1-2; D may be TRBD1 (5 bases). The V gene lost 4 bases and the J gene lost 8 bases, with 21 bases spanning the gap. CDR1 SGHRS and CDR2 YFSETQ come from the germline V gene. The CDR3 has 15 amino acids. CDR3 sequence: CASSPYYDGDGGYTF. CDR3 in DNA: TGCGCCAGCAGCCCCTACTACGACGGGGACGGCGGCTACACCTTC.

The chain combines TRBV12-3 or TRBV12-4 with TRBJ1-1; no reliable D call. V was cut by 3 bases and J by 7 bases, with 6 bases left in between. The length of the CDR3 is 11 residues. This chain's CDR3 is CASSFYGEAFF. As DNA, the CDR3 is TGTGCCAGCAGTTTTTACGGTGAAGCTTTCTTT.

This clonotype has more than one count but fewer than ten. The chain employs TRBV18 and TRBJ1-1, with D tentatively TRBD1 (5 bases). CDR1 and CDR2 (germline): KGHSH, LQKENI. Trimming removed 5 bases at V and 1 base at J, with 17 bases between. The CDR3 covers 16 residues. CDR3 sequence reads: CASSASGTPTNTEAFF. The CDR3 DNA sequence: TGTGCCAGCTCAGCCTCCGGGACTCCCACGAACACTGAAGCTTTCTTT.

CDR3 protein: CASMGQISATGELFF. CDR3 coding DNA: TGTGCCAGCATGGGACAGATTTCAGCTACCGGGGAGCTGTTTTTT. V usage is TRBV28 and J usage is TRBJ2-2; 7 bases agree with TRBD1. The CDR3 runs 15 residues. Unmatched junction bases numbered 10, after V lost 7 bases and J lost 5 bases. CDR1 and CDR2 (germline): MDHEN, SYDVKM.

The V and J genes are TRBV12-3 or TRBV12-4 and TRBJ2-7; TRBD2 is a possible D gene (6 bases). The CDR3 has 14 residues. V dropped 2 bases and J dropped 6 bases, with 14 bases sitting between them. The CDR3 nucleotides are TGTGCCAGCAGTTTATTCGGACTAATAGCCGAGCAGTACTTC. Translation gives CASSLFGLIAEQYF.

V usage is TRBV6-5 and J usage is TRBJ2-4; no reliable D call. The better agreement between TRBJ2-7 and the DNA end casts doubt on the J call. Germline CDR1 MNHEY, CDR2 SVGAGI. The CDR3 consists of 14 residues. CDR3 sequence: CASSPSRRTYEQYF. Here the CDR3 DNA reads TGTGCCAGCAGCCCCAGTCGGCGGACCTACGAGCAGTACTTC.

A word on this clonotype: A read error is possible here, since a much larger clone lies one base away. V usage is TRBV7-2 and J usage is TRBJ2-5, with D perhaps TRBD1 or TRBD2 (5 bases each). This CDR3 spans 15 amino acids. V was cut by 5 bases and J by 1 base, with 14 bases left in between. CDR1 is SGHTA and CDR2 is FQGNSA in the germline V gene. Written as DNA, the CDR3 is TGTGCCAGCAGCCCCCAGTGGGGGATCCAAGAGACCCAGTACTTC. Protein sequence: CASSPQWGIQETQYF.

The V and J genes are TRBV2 and TRBJ2-1; TRBD2 agrees at 7 bases. The CDR3 covers 12 residues. Unmatched junction bases numbered 6, after V lost 11 bases and J lost 5 bases. The V gene's germline CDR1 is SNHLY and CDR2 FYNNEI. The CDR3 nucleotides read TGTGCCGGAGCGGGGTTAAACAATGAGCAGTTCTTC. It yields the protein CAGAGLNNEQFF.

J is TRBJ1-2 and V is TRBV4-3; D ambiguous. V gave up 4 bases and J gave up 4 bases, with 19 bases separating them. Germline V gene lookup returns CDR1 LGHNA and CDR2 YSLEER. This CDR3 is 16 amino acids long. The CDR3 protein is CASSPGSRRGVYGYTF. The CDR3 DNA sequence: TGCGCCAGCAGCCCCGGAAGCCGGCGGGGAGTCTATGGCTACACCTTC.

V is TRBV7-2 and J is TRBJ2-3, with TRBD1 as a possible D gene (5 bases). The ends were cut back, 2 bases at V and 2 bases at J, with 17 bases in the middle. Germline assignment: CDR1 SGHTA and CDR2 FQGNSA. The CDR3 loop spans 17 amino acids. The CDR3 protein is CASSLRGRASTTDTQYF. For the CDR3, the DNA is TGTGCCAGCAGCTTAAGAGGCAGGGCCTCAACCACAGATACGCAGTATTTT.

This clonotype was counted many times. V and J are TRBV4-2 and TRBJ2-3; 7 bases are shared with TRBD2. V lost 1 base to trimming and J lost 2 bases; unmatched junction nucleotides: 6. The CDR3 runs 16 residues. In germline, CDR1 is LGHNA, CDR2 YNFKEQ. Here the CDR3 DNA reads TGTGCCAGCAGCCAAGTCCCGGGAGGCCTCACAGATACGCAGTATTTT. Translated, it gives CASSQVPGGLTDTQYF.

V gene TRBV7-2 combines with J gene TRBJ1-5; 7 bases agree with TRBD1. Germline V gene lookup returns CDR1 SGHTA and CDR2 FQGNSA. J lost 7 bases, V lost 1 base, and 10 bases had no gene match. This CDR3 has 16 residues. For the CDR3, the DNA is TGTGCCAGCAGCTTAGAGCCCCACAGGGGAAGGCAGCCCCAGCATTTT. Protein: CASSLEPHRGRQPQHF.

This clonotype appeared a few times. The V gene is TRBV12-3 or TRBV12-4, the J gene TRBJ1-1; D remains ambiguous. The length of the CDR3 is 13 residues. The germline V and J ends were trimmed by 8 bases and 0 bases, with 10 bases remaining between them. The chain's CDR3 is CASSRRMNTEAFF. In nucleotides, the CDR3 is TGTGCCAGCTCCAGGCGAATGAACACTGAAGCTTTCTTT.

The rearrangement uses TRBV20-1 and TRBJ2-7; D is ambiguous. V was cut by 3 bases and J by 7 bases, with 13 bases left in between. The CDR3 has 12 residues. Germline CDR1 DFQATT, CDR2 SNEGSKA (reference sequence). This CDR3 reads CSASRADNEQYF. CDR3 bases: TGCAGTGCTAGCCGCGCCGACAATGAGCAGTACTTC.

This clonotype was observed a handful of times. The V gene is TRBV6-6, the J gene TRBJ2-7; 7 bases map to TRBD1. Unmatched junction bases numbered 19, after V lost 5 bases and J lost 3 bases. The CDR3 is 18 residues long. Per the germline V gene, CDR1 is MNHNY and CDR2 is SVGAGI (reference sequence). The CDR3 reads CASSRRDSNAKRVYEQYF. CDR3 nucleotides: TGTGCCAGCAGTCGCCGGGACAGCAACGCAAAGAGGGTCTACGAGCAGTACTTC.

The sample holds many counts of this clonotype. The V and J genes are TRBV5-6 and TRBJ2-3, with TRBD2 matching 9 bases. With 1 base clipped from V and 8 bases from J, the junction kept 11 bases outside the gene matches. The CDR3 is made up of 16 amino acids. Germline values: CDR1 SGHDT, CDR2 YYEEEE. The CDR3 reads CASSLSLAGIPGTQYF. As DNA, the CDR3 is TGTGCCAGCAGCTTGAGTCTAGCGGGGATCCCAGGTACGCAGTATTTT.

This clonotype was detected only once. This rearrangement joins TRBV7-2 to TRBJ2-5, with 7 bases aligning to TRBD2. The end of the DNA is better explained by TRBJ2-1, so the J call may be wrong. Germline CDR1 is SGHTA and CDR2 is FQGNSA. This CDR3 comprises 15 residues. The CDR3 here is CASSLIGDYQETQFF. The CDR3 nucleotides are TGTGCCAGCAGCCTAATAGGGGACTACCAAGAGACCCAGTTCTTC.

This clonotype was counted a few times. J is TRBJ1-1 and V is TRBV6-5; possible D gene TRBD1, 6 bases. The germline gives CDR1 MNHEY, CDR2 SVGAGI. The CDR3 totals 13 residues. The germline V and J ends were trimmed by 6 bases and 4 bases, with 12 bases remaining between them. DNA for the CDR3: TGTGCCAGCAGAATACAGGGTGTCACTGAAGCTTTCTTT. It encodes CASRIQGVTEAFF.

This clonotype has a handful of counts. V usage is TRBV7-9 and J usage is TRBJ2-3; D is perhaps TRBD1 (8 bases). The CDR3 totals 17 residues. V shed 5 bases and J shed 6 bases, with 24 bases lying between them. The germline CDR1 and CDR2 sequences are SEHNR and FQNEAQ (reference sequence). CDR3 sequence (DNA): TGTGCCAGCAGCCTGGAACACGGACAGGGAGGGGCGGATACGCAGTATTTT. Protein: CASSLEHGQGGADTQYF.